This T cell receptor (beta chain) was identified during a study of T-cell memory formation after mild COVID-19. The study's findings and limits: CD4+ bias marked clones expanding day 15 to 37, unlike balanced contracting clones. Those CD4+ clones that contracted were mainly in CM and EM (CD8+ ones in EMRA). Pre-infection memory showed some responding clones, and this suggested that cross-reactive memory joined.

V lost 0 bases and J lost 2, with 19 bases in between. This CDR3 is 18 amino acids long. Germline loops: CDR1 MGHRA, CDR2 YSYEKL. The authors produced TCR alpha and TCR beta cDNA libraries with sample barcodes and UMIs by 5'RACE using constant-segment primers. TCRdb called the 5' RACE reads again in MiXCR, with one record for every CDR3 protein. The sample lists over 120,000 distinct CDR3 sequences, over 6% occurring once. Comments on this clonotype: What it recognizes is unknown.

This TCR was recovered from an adult woman who had mild COVID-19 (a few samples of this study predate the infection). Cell type and time point are not known. The chain links TRBV4-1 to TRBJ2-5; tentative D call: TRBD1 (6 bases). The sample was PBMCs or a T cell subset sorted from them (not recorded which). The CDR3 DNA reads as TGCGCCAGCAGCCAAGAGCCTAGGGGGTCGAGGTGGCAAGAGACCCAGTACTTC. This translates into CASSQEPRGSRWQETQYF.